These 16 T cell receptor beta chains were all obtained from the same sample, sequenced in a study of cytomegalovirus exposure and HLA in healthy donors (TCRdb year 2017). The library relied on the immunoSEQ multiplex PCR assay. For the multiplex PCR, a mixture combining 60 forward primers for TCR Vbeta segments and 13 reverse primers for TCR Jbeta segments was used. Drawn from immuneACCESS, this table holds only the in-frame rearrangements with V and J called that TCRdb kept. Clones are partly lost; checked studies trace under half to an unresolved V gene and leave the rest unexplained. The sample table lists 95,000 to 150,000 clones, around 75% of them with a count of one. Over 2% of the sample lies in the top ten. Input material: PBMCs. The source of these receptors is a man between 25 and 39 years old in good health and CMV-seronegative.

The rearrangement uses TRBV27 and TRBJ2-1, with D tentatively TRBD1 (6 bases). This CDR3 contains 16 residues. Trimming removed 4 bases at V and 4 bases at J, with 17 bases between. Germline V gene data show CDR1 as MNHEY and CDR2 as SMNVEV (reference sequence). The CDR3 bases are TGTGCCAGCAGTTCTAGCCTACCGACAGGATACAATGAGCAGTTCTTC. Its translation: CASSSSLPTGYNEQFF.

This chain uses TRBV11-2 with TRBJ2-1; 10 positions agree with TRBD2. Germline CDR1 SGHAT, CDR2 FQNNGV. The CDR3 loop spans 18 amino acids. The trim removed 1 base at V and 8 bases at J, leaving 14 bases unmatched. The CDR3 bases are TGTGCCAGCAGCTTAGGCCCCCTGGAGCGGGGGGGCCTGGATGAGCAGTTCTTC. Its protein product is CASSLGPLERGGLDEQFF.

The chain employs TRBV9 and TRBJ2-7, with D possibly being TRBD1 (5 bases). Germline values: CDR1 SGDLS, CDR2 YYNGEE. The CDR3 has 15 amino acids. V lost 0 bases to trimming and J lost 5 bases, with 15 bases between them. CDR3 nucleotides: TGTGCCAGCAGCGTAGAGTCGACAGCCTTCGACGAGCAGTACTTC. Amino acid sequence: CASSVESTAFDEQYF.

The chain couples TRBV5-4 to TRBJ2-7; TRBD1 aligns across 7 bases. Looked up from germline, CDR1 is SGHNT and CDR2 is YYREEE (reference sequence). The CDR3 covers 15 residues. With V trimmed by 4 bases and J by 0 bases, 7 bases remained unmatched. In nucleotides, the CDR3 is TGTGCCAGCAGCACAGGGACAGCTAGCTCCTACGAGCAGTACTTC. Its translation is CASSTGTASSYEQYF.

The chain uses TRBV19 and TRBJ2-3; D uncertain. Germline CDR1 and CDR2: LNHDA and SQIVND (reference sequence). This CDR3 has 13 residues. Trimming cost V 3 bases and J 6 bases, with 10 bases left between them. The CDR3 DNA reads TGTGCCAGTAGTATTATGGTCGGGGATACGCAGTATTTT. It translates to CASSIMVGDTQYF.

The chain couples TRBV7-2 to TRBJ1-5; TRBD1 matches 8 bases. The germline gives CDR1 SGHTA, CDR2 FQGNSA. V trimming: 1 base; J trimming: 6 bases; junction bases outside the gene matches: 5. The CDR3 covers 15 residues. CDR3 bases: TGTGCCAGCAGCTTAGGGACAGGGAGGAGTCAGCCCCAGCATTTT. Protein sequence: CASSLGTGRSQPQHF.

The chain is built from TRBV10-3 and TRBJ2-2; 9 bases fit TRBD2. The germline gives CDR1 ENHRY, CDR2 SYGVKD. The CDR3 extends over 16 amino acids. Unmatched junction bases numbered 5, after V lost 0 bases and J lost 6 bases. CDR3 protein: CAISESGLAAAGELFF. The CDR3 nucleotides are TGTGCCATCAGTGAGTCGGGACTAGCAGCTGCCGGGGAGCTGTTTTTT.

The chain recombines TRBV7-2 with TRBJ2-7; a possible D gene is TRBD1 (6 bases). Looked up from germline, CDR1 is SGHTA and CDR2 is FQGNSA. The CDR3 length is 13 residues. The V gene lost 1 base and the J gene lost 5 bases, with 9 bases spanning the gap. In DNA form, the CDR3 reads TGTGCCAGCAGCTTAGTATACAGGGACGAGCAGTACTTC. It yields the protein CASSLVYRDEQYF.

The CDR3: CASSPVGRDRFFYEQYF. As DNA, the CDR3 is TGTGCCAGCAGTCCCGTGGGAAGGGACAGGTTTTTTTACGAGCAGTACTTC. The chain uses TRBV28 and TRBJ2-7; TRBD1 matches 8 bases. Germline V gene data show CDR1 as MDHEN and CDR2 as SYDVKM. There are 17 residues in the CDR3. The V and J ends lost 5 bases and 4 bases, in that order; junction bases with no gene match: 16.

This clone was counted once. The CDR3 here is CASSGGGSRYGYTF. In DNA form, the CDR3 reads TGTGCCAGCAGTGGGGGGGGCAGTCGCTATGGCTACACCTTC. The genes are TRBV6-1 and TRBJ1-2, with D possibly being TRBD1 (6 bases). Looked up from germline, CDR1 is MNHNS and CDR2 is SASEGT. Trimming stripped 4 bases from V and 4 bases from J, with 13 bases between. The CDR3 contains 14 residues.

This clone was detected once. V is TRBV6-5 and J is TRBJ2-7; 8 positions agree with TRBD2. Unmatched junction bases numbered 8, after V lost 7 bases and J lost 0 bases. CDR1 and CDR2 (germline): MNHEY, SVGAGI. The CDR3 is made up of 15 amino acids. The DNA for the CDR3 is TGTGCCAGCACCCCCCGGGGGGGGAGCTCCTACGAGCAGTACTTC. It specifies CASTPRGGSSYEQYF.

The V and J genes are TRBV11-2 and TRBJ2-3; D may be TRBD1 (6 bases). V lost 1 base and J lost 3, with 8 bases in between. The germline gives CDR1 SGHAT, CDR2 FQNNGV. There are 14 residues in the CDR3. Here the CDR3 reads CASSLVGQTDTQYF. The CDR3 coding sequence is TGTGCCAGCAGCTTAGTAGGACAGACAGATACGCAGTATTTT.

About this clone itself: Germline is not matched at one junction end, which may reflect a read error. In nucleotides, the CDR3 is TGTGCCAGCAGTGACTCGGAGGGGGCCGACACCAGGGAGCTGTTTTTT. Protein sequence: CASSDSEGADTRELFF. The rearrangement uses TRBV6-4 and TRBJ2-2, with D possibly matching TRBD1 (7 bases). In germline, CDR1 is MRHNA, CDR2 SNTAGT. The CDR3 spans 16 residues.

The V call is TRBV5-1, the J call TRBJ1-3, with a possible D match to TRBD1 (5 bases). The CDR3 is made up of 15 amino acids. The germline V gene encodes CDR1 SGHRS and CDR2 YFSETQ. The ends were cut back, 5 bases at V and 0 bases at J, with 12 bases in the middle. Here the CDR3 reads CASRSDSYSGNTIYF. The CDR3 region has the DNA TGCGCCAGCAGGTCCGACAGTTACTCTGGAAACACCATATATTTT.

This clone was seen a handful of times. V usage is TRBV5-5 and J usage is TRBJ2-5, with D possibly matching TRBD2 (6 bases). This CDR3 has 14 residues. V lost 5 bases to trimming and J lost 6 bases, with 17 bases between them. Germline values: CDR1 SGHKS, CDR2 YYEKEE (reference sequence). This chain's CDR3 is CASSSAGTQQTQYF. CDR3 in DNA: TGTGCCAGCAGTTCCGCCGGGACTCAGCAGACCCAGTACTTC.

This chain connects TRBV5-1 to TRBJ2-1, with 9 nucleotides matching TRBD1. The CDR3 runs 15 residues. From germline, CDR1 is SGHRS and CDR2 YFSETQ. V shed 4 bases, J shed 7 bases, and the junction held 9 bases outside the gene matches. The CDR3 nucleotides are TGCGCCAGCAGCACGGCACAGGGGGCGGGGAATGAGCAGTTCTTC. Its protein is CASSTAQGAGNEQFF.